The 7 T cell receptor beta chains in this list originate from one sample, sequenced in a study of identical twins (dated by TCRdb to 2015 to 2016). The library was built by means of 5' RACE. For sequencing, an Illumina HiSeq 2000 was employed. TCRdb redid the processing of the public reads, applying fastp at Q25 and MiXCR, and retained in-frame beta chains. CDR3 protein sequences are deduplicated, and each keeps its most common genes and DNA. The sample profile shows hundreds of thousands of distinct CDR3 sequences; about 9.4% of them were found once. The ten biggest clones cover 0.85% to 1% of the sample. This same sample was also taken into another study, of yellow fever vaccine responses in identical twins.

Sequenced material: PBMCs. These receptors were collected from a woman between 18 and 29 years old in good health.

The rearrangement links TRBV11-3 to TRBJ2-1, with 8 bases lining up with TRBD2. Germline V lookup: CDR1 SGHNT, CDR2 YENEEA. This CDR3 has 13 amino acids. Trimming at V came to 5 bases and at J to 9 bases, leaving 6 bases not matched to a gene. Here the CDR3 reads CASSASRGGEQFF. The CDR3, as DNA: TGTGCCAGCAGCGCCTCCCGGGGGGGTGAGCAGTTCTTC.

The chain joins TRBV6-2 or TRBV6-3 to TRBJ2-7; 11 nucleotides line up with TRBD2. The length of the CDR3 is 14 residues. The trim removed 2 bases at V and 6 bases at J, leaving 3 bases unmatched. Germline CDR1 and CDR2: MNHEY and SVGEGT. The CDR3 nucleotides are TGTGCCAGCAGTTACGGCCTAGCGGGAGGCGAGCAGTACTTC. Translation: CASSYGLAGGEQYF.

This clonotype has ten or more counts. For the CDR3, the DNA is TGTGCCAGCCATCGCCGGGGCAGGGATGAGCAGTTCTTC. It is translated as CASHRRGRDEQFF. The rearrangement uses TRBV12-3 or TRBV12-4 and TRBJ2-1, with D perhaps being TRBD1 or TRBD2 (5 bases each). The CDR3 is made up of 13 amino acids. The V end lost 8 bases, the J end lost 8 bases, and 16 bases lay between the germline ends.

In this sample, this clonotype turned up a few times. The gene calls are TRBV11-2 and TRBJ2-5; no clear D gene. The CDR3 has 14 residues. With 0 bases removed from V and 4 bases from J, the gap between germline ends came to 9 bases. Germline V CDR1 and CDR2: SGHAT, FQNNGV. Here the CDR3 reads CASSLDSVRETQYF. The CDR3 region has the DNA TGTGCCAGCAGCTTAGATTCCGTTAGAGAGACCCAGTACTTC.

This clonotype was recorded only once. The chain has TRBV2 and TRBJ2-3, with D perhaps assigned TRBD1 or TRBD2 (6 bases each). From germline, CDR1 is SNHLY and CDR2 FYNNEI. The CDR3 is made up of 13 amino acids. The ends were cut back, 3 bases at V and 9 bases at J, with 13 bases in the middle. CDR3 DNA sequence: TGTGCCAGCAGTGAGATGGGGGGCGGCACGCAGTATTTT. It specifies CASSEMGGGTQYF.

The V and J genes are TRBV20-1 and TRBJ2-3; 8 nucleotides agree with TRBD1. CDR3 size: 15 residues. V lost 1 base, J lost 5 bases, and 8 bases stayed unmatched. Germline values: CDR1 DFQATT, CDR2 SNEGSKA (reference sequence). Written as DNA, the CDR3 is TGCAGTGCTAGAGGGACAGGGAAAGAACAAGATACGCAGTATTTT. Its protein product is CSARGTGKEQDTQYF.

This clonotype was seen a handful of times. The gene calls are TRBV28 and TRBJ2-1; weak D call: TRBD1 (6 bases). The CDR3 loop spans 15 amino acids. V was pared by 3 bases and J by 5 bases, with 14 bases between. Looked up from germline, CDR1 is MDHEN and CDR2 is SYDVKM. The CDR3 nucleotides are TGTGCCAGCAGTTTGACAGGCTTCGTTAACAATGAGCAGTTCTTC. Translation: CASSLTGFVNNEQFF.